The present T cell receptor (beta chain) was sequenced within a study of molecular identifiers for immune sequencing clone quantification. Turning to the study itself: The replicates split RNA from roughly 20,000 or 100,000 naive CD8 cells five ways and sequenced four. Study outcomes and limitations: Amid around 980,000 naive cells, spiked Jurkat TCR RNA from one cell was reportedly still detectable.

Libraries used roughly 17,000 to 1,000,000 sorted naive CD8 T cells and 10%, 30% or 50% RNA input. Preparation methods for the bulk TCR libraries were those previously described, with listed TCR primers. TCRdb processed the PCR reads anew with MiXCR; each CDR3 protein has one entry. The sample comprises roughly 320,000 distinct CDR3 sequences, roughly 24% of which are singletons, and about 0.7% rests with the top ten. This CDR3 has 15 amino acids. The V gene end was trimmed by 3 bases and the J gene end by 2 bases; junction bases not matched to a gene: 5. Remarks on this clonotype: The antigen is not known.

The V and J genes are TRBV12-3 or TRBV12-4 and TRBJ2-5, with 8 positions matching TRBD2. The clonotype comes from a human donor in good health. Some libraries in this study had Jurkat cell RNA spiked in. Sequencing used naive CD8+ T cells from blood, with Jurkat cell RNA spiked in. Subset: FACS-sorted CD8+CD4-CCR7+CD45RA+ naive T cells. The CDR3, as DNA: TGTGCCAGCAGTTTTGGCGGGGGGTTTCAAGAGACCCAGTACTTC. It yields the protein CASSFGGGFQETQYF.